The T cell receptor (beta chain) under discussion was sequenced for a study of metastatic and nonmetastatic thyroid tumors. Study at large: Malignant and benign thyroid patients had repertoires compared in peripheral blood and tumor or nodule tissue.

This clone was counted at least ten times. The target antigen is unknown. TCRdb re-clonotyped the PCR reads via MiXCR. The sample gives tens of thousands of clones, less than 25% of which show up once; under 2.5% is in the top ten. All patients reached thyroid surgery having received no treatment beforehand. Study findings and constraints: In both blood and tumor samples, TCR beta diversity was reported significantly higher for malignant than benign nodules.

This CDR3 has 16 amino acids. CDR1 is SGDLS and CDR2 is YYNGEE in the germline V gene. Trimming removed 0 bases at V and 0 bases at J, with 10 bases between. The sequence was collected from a female donor with papillary thyroid cancer or a benign thyroid nodule (not recorded which). Some clones in this sample may be carry-over from other donors' samples. The V call is TRBV9, the J call TRBJ2-1; D is possibly TRBD2 (5 bases). The sequencing sample was made of blood. The CDR3 loop is CASSVGGSSSYNEQFF. The CDR3 DNA reads TGTGCCAGCAGCGTAGGCGGGTCTAGCTCCTACAATGAGCAGTTCTTC.